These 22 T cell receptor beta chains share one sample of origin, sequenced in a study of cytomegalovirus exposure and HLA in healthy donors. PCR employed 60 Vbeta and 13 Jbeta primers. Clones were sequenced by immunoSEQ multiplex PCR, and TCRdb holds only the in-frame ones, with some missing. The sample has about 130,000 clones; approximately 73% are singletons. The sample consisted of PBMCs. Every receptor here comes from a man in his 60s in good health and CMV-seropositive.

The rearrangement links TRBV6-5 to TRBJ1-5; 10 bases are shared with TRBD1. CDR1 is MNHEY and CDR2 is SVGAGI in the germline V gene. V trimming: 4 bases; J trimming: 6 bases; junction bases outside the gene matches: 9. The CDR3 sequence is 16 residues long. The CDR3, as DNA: TGTGCCAGCAGTTCTATCCGGGACAGGGGTTTTCAGCCCCAGCATTTT. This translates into CASSSIRDRGFQPQHF.

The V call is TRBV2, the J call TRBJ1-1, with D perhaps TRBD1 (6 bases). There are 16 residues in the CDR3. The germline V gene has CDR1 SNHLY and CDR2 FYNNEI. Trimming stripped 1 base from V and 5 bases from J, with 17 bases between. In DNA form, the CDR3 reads TGTGCCAGCAGTGAAGTCTGGTCCGTAAGGGGGACTGAAGCTTTCTTT. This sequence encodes CASSEVWSVRGTEAFF.

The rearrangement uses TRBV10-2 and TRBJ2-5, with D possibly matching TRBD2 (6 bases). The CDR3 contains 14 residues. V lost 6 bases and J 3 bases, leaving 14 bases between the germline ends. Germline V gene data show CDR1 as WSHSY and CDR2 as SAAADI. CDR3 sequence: CASRAAGREETQYF. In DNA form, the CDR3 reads TGCGCCAGCAGGGCGGCGGGACGAGAAGAGACCCAGTACTTC.

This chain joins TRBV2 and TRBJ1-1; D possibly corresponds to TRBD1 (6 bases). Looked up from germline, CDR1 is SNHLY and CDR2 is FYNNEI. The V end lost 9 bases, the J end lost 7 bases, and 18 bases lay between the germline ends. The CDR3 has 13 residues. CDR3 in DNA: TGTGCCAGTATGGGGTGGGGGCGCGATGAAGCTTTCTTT. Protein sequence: CASMGWGRDEAFF.

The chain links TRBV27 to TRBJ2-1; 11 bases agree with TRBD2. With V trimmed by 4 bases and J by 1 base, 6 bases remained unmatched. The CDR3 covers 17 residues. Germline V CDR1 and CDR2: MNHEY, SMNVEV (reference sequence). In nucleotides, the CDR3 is TGTGCCAGCAGTTATGGGACTAGCGGACGTTCCTACAATGAGCAGTTCTTC. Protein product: CASSYGTSGRSYNEQFF.

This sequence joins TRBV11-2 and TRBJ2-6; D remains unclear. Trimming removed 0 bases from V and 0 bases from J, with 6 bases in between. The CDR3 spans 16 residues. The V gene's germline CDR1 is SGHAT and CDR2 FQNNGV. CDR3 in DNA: TGTGCCAGCAGCTTAGACTTGTACTCTGGGGCCAACGTCCTGACTTTC. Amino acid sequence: CASSLDLYSGANVLTF. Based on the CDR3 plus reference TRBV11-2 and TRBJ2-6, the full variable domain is EAGVAQSPRYKIIEKRQSVAFWCNPISGHATLYWYQQILGQGPKLLIQFQNNGVVDDSQLPKDRFSAERLKGVDSTLKIQPAKLEDSAVYLCASSLDLYSGANVLTFGAGSRLTVL.

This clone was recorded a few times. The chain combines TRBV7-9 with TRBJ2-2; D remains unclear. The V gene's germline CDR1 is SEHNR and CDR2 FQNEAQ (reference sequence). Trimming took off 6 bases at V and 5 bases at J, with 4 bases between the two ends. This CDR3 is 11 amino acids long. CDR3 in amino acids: CASRSTGELFF. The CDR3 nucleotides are TGTGCCAGCAGGAGTACCGGGGAGCTGTTTTTT.

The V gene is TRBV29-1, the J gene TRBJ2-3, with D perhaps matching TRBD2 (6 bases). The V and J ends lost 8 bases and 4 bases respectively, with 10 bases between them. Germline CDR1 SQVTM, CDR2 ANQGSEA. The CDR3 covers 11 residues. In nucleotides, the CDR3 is TGCAGCTTCCGACTAGCAGATACGCAGTATTTT. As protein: CSFRLADTQYF.

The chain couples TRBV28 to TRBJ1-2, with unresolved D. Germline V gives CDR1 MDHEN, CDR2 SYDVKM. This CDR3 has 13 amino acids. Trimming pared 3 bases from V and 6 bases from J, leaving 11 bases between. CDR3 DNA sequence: TGTGCCAGCAGTTTGTCACAGTTCAATGGCTACACCTTC. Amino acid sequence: CASSLSQFNGYTF.

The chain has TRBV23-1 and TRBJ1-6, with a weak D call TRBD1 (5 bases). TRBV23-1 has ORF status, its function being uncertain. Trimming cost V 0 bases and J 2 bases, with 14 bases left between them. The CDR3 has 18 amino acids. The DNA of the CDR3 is TGCGCCAGCAGTCAATCTTGGGGCGACAGTACCTATAATTCACCCCTCCACTTT. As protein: CASSQSWGDSTYNSPLHF.

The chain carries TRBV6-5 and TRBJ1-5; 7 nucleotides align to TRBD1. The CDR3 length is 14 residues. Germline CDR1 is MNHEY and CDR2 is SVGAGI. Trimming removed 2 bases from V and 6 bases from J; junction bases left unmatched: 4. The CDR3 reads CASSYRGGSQPQHF. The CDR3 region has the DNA TGTGCCAGCAGTTACCGAGGGGGCTCTCAGCCCCAGCATTTT.

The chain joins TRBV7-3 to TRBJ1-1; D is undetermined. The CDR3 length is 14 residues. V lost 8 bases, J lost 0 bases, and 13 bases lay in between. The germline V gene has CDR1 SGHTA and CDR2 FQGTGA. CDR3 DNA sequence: TGTGCCAGCGCCGATGGTCGGGTGAACACTGAAGCTTTCTTT. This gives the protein CASADGRVNTEAFF. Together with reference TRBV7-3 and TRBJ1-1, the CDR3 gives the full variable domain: GAGVSQTPSNKVTEKGKYVELRCDPISGHTALYWYRQSLGQGPEFLIYFQGTGAADDSGLPNDRFFAVRPEGSVSTLKIQRTERGDSAVYLCASADGRVNTEAFFGQGTRLTVV.

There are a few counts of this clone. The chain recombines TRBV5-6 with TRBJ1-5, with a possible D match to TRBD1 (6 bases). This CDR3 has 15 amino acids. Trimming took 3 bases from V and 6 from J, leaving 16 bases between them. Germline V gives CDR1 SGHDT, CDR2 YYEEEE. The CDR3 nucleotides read TGTGCCAGCAGCTCCAGGTCAGGGGCGGGTCAGCCCCAGCATTTT. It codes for CASSSRSGAGQPQHF.

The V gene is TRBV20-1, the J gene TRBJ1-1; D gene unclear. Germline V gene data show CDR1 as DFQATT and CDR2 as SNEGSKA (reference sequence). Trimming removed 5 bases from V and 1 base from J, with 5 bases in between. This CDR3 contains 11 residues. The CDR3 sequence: CSAAGNTEAFF. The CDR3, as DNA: TGCAGTGCTGCAGGGAACACTGAAGCTTTCTTT.

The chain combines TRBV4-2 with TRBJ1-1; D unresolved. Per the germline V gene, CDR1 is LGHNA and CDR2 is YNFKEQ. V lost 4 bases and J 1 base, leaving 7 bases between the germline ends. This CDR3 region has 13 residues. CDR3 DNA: TGTGCCAGCAGCCGTCGGGGGAACACTGAAGCTTTCTTT. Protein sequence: CASSRRGNTEAFF.

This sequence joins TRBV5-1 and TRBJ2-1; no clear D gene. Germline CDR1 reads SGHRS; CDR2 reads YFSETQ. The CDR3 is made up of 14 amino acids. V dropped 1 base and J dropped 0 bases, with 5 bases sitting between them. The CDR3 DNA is TGCGCCAGCAGCTTGCAGGACTCCTACAATGAGCAGTTCTTC. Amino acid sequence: CASSLQDSYNEQFF. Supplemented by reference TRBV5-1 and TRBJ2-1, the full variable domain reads KAGVTQTPRYLIKTRGQQVTLSCSPISGHRSVSWYQQTPGQGLQFLFEYFSETQRNKGNFPGRFSGRQFSNSRSEMNVSTLELGDSALYLCASSLQDSYNEQFFGPGTRLTVL.

The CDR3 DNA is TGTGCCAGCAGCTCAACGACCGGAACGCTGAGGGAAAAACTGTTTTTT. Translation: CASSSTTGTLREKLFF. The rearrangement uses TRBV7-8 and TRBJ1-4; D is unresolved. V gave up 4 bases and J gave up 8 bases, with 20 bases separating them. Germline V gives CDR1 SGHVS, CDR2 FQNEAQ. The CDR3 is 16 amino acids.

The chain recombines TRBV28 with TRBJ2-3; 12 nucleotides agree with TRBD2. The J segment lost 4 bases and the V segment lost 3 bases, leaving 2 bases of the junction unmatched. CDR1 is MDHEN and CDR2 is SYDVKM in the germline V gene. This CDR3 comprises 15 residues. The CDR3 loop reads CASSFASGGADTQYF. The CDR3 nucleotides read TGTGCCAGCAGTTTCGCTAGCGGGGGGGCAGATACGCAGTATTTT.

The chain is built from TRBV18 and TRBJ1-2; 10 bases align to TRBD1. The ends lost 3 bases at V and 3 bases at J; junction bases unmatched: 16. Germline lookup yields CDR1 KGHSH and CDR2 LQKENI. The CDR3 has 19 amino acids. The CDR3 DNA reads TGTGCCAGCTCACCCCAACCAGGAGCGGGGACAGGGGAAGACTATGGCTACACCTTC. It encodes CASSPQPGAGTGEDYGYTF.

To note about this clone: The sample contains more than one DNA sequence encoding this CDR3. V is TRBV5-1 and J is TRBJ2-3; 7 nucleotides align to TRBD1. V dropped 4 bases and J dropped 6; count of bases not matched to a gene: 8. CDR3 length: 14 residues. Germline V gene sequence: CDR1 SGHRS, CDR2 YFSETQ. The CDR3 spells CASSLGTGEDTQYF. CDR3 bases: TGCGCCAGCAGCCTGGGTACAGGGGAGGATACGCAGTATTTT. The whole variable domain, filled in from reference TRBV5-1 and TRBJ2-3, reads KAGVTQTPRYLIKTRGQQVTLSCSPISGHRSVSWYQQTPGQGLQFLFEYFSETQRNKGNFPGRFSGRQFSNSRSEMNVSTLELGDSALYLCASSLGTGEDTQYFGPGTRLTVL.

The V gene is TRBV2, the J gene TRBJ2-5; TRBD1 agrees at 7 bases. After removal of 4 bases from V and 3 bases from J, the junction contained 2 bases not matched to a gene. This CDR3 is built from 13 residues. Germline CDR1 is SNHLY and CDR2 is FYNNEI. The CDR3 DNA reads TGTGCCAGCAGTGTGGACAGGAAAGAGACCCAGTACTTC. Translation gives CASSVDRKETQYF.

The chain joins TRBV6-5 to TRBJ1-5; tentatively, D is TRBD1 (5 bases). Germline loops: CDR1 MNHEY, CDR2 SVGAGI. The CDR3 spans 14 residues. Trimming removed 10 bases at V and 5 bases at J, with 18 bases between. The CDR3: CATQGGGSDQPQHF. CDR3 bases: TGTGCCACCCAGGGTGGGGGGAGCGATCAGCCCCAGCATTTT.